This TCR beta chain appears in the sequencing data of a study of blood T cell repertoires in COVID-19. Whole-study context: Sites in the United States, Italy and Spain provided acute and convalescent COVID-19 samples. Nucleic acid was either cDNA or gDNA, and it came from T cells, B-cell-depleted T cells, or PBMCs.

CDR1 is SNHLY, CDR2 FYNNEI, per germline. With V trimmed by 6 bases and J by 2 bases, 4 bases remained unmatched. The CDR3 has 13 amino acids. Authors' methods: Estimation of nucleated cell counts relied on the amplification of reference gene primers. Libraries were prepared by immunoSEQ multiplex PCR; TCRdb keeps only in-frame clonotypes and omits some of them. V and J calls and clone size come straight from that table; D and trimming were deduced from the DNA. Here the sample spans approximately 54,000 clones, 85% to 95% being singletons. The sample was peripheral blood. The receptor comes from a man aged 45-65 years with acute or convalescent COVID-19. The J gene is TRBJ2-7, the V gene TRBV2; the match to TRBD1 covers 7 bases. The DNA of the CDR3 is TGTGCCAGCAGCGACAGGGTTACCTACGAGCAGTACTTC. Its translation: CASSDRVTYEQYF.